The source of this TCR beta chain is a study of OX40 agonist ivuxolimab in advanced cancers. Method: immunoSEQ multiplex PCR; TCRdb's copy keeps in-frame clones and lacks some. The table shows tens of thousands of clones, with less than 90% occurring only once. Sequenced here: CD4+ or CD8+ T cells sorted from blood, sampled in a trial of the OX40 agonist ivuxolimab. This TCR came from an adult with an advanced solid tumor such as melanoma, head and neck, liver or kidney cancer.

The CDR3 nucleotides are TGTGCCAGCAGCTTCAGCGGGAGTGGGGCAGATACGCAGTATTTT. It yields the protein CASSFSGSGADTQYF. J is TRBJ2-3 and V is TRBV4-2; 8 bases are shared with TRBD2. The germline gives CDR1 LGHNA, CDR2 YNFKEQ. J lost 4 bases, V lost 5 bases, and 8 bases had no gene match. The CDR3 length is 15 residues.